Listed below are T cell receptor beta chains from one sample, sequenced in a study of blood T cell repertoires in COVID-19. Assay used: immunoSEQ multiplex PCR; TCRdb lists only in-frame clones, some missing. The table records approximately 160,000 clones, about 86% of them present only once. The source material was peripheral blood. The receptors originated from a woman of 80 years or more with acute or convalescent COVID-19. Each CDR3 is given with its conserved first and last residue. D genes are given only for firm matches. For some rows the clone size is stated as once, few or many, or as a class when expanded; others skip it.

D gene	V gene	J gene	clone size	CDR3 DNA	CDR3 protein
TRBD2	TRBV20-1	TRBJ2-1	.	TGCAGTGCTAGTTTGGGACTAGCGTTCAATGAGCAGTTCTTC	CSASLGLAFNEQFF
.	TRBV2	TRBJ2-2	few	TGTGCCAGCAGGGTCACCAGGAACACCGGGGAGCTGTTTTTT	CASRVTRNTGELFF
TRBD2	TRBV4-1	TRBJ2-7	.	TGCGCCAGCAGCCAACCCTATCTAGCGGGAGGGCGGTCGGGAGAGCAGTACTTC	CASSQPYLAGGRSGEQYF
TRBD2	TRBV5-1	TRBJ2-7	.	TGCGCCAGCAGCCAGGGACTAGCTCTGTACGAGCAGTACTTC	CASSQGLALYEQYF
TRBD1	TRBV5-5	TRBJ2-7	.	TGTGCCAGATACTCTGGACAGGGTTGCTACGAGCAGTACTTC	CARYSGQGCYEQYF
.	TRBV19	TRBJ1-5	.	TGTGCCAGTAGTTCCAGACAGATCAATCAGCCCCAGCATTTT	CASSSRQINQPQHF
.	TRBV10-1	TRBJ1-2	few	TGCGCCAGCAGTGAGGGCAACTATGGCTACACCTTC	CASSEGNYGYTF
.	TRBV28	TRBJ2-4	.	TGTGCCAGCAGTTTCATTAGCTTAGCCAAAAACATTCAGTACTTC	CASSFISLAKNIQYF
TRBD1	TRBV12-5	TRBJ2-7	few	TGTGCTAGTGGTTTGGCCCGGACAGGTGAGCAGTACTTC	CASGLARTGEQYF
.	TRBV5-4	TRBJ2-5	.	TGTGCCAGCAGCAGAGGACAGGGACTAATGGAGACCCAGTACTTC	CASSRGQGLMETQYF
.	TRBV6-5	TRBJ2-5	.	TGTGCCAGCAACCCCCGGGTCGGAGAGACCCAGTACTTC	CASNPRVGETQYF
TRBD1	TRBV2	TRBJ2-7	.	TGTGCCAGCAGGCAGGACAGGGGGCTCTACGAGCAGTACTTC	CASRQDRGLYEQYF
.	TRBV6-5	TRBJ2-1	.	TGTGCCAGCAGCCTCCGGAATGAGCAGTTCTTC	CASSLRNEQFF
TRBD2	TRBV19	TRBJ2-3	.	TGTGCCAGTAGTATAAAGGGGACTAGCGGGAGGGCCAGGGATACGCAGTATTTT	CASSIKGTSGRARDTQYF
.	TRBV18	TRBJ1-4	once	TGTGCCAGCTCGCAACAACCGGGGTCAGAAAAACTGTTTTTT	CASSQQPGSEKLFF
TRBD1	TRBV9	TRBJ1-6	.	TGTGCCAGCAGCGCAGGACAGGGTTATTCACCCCTCCACTTT	CASSAGQGYSPLHF
TRBD1	TRBV6-5	TRBJ2-7	.	TGTGCCAGCAGTTACTTGGGACAGGGTTTTGACGAGCAGTACTTC	CASSYLGQGFDEQYF
.	TRBV7-9	TRBJ2-7	.	TGTGCCAGCAGCGTAATGTTTGAGAAGCAGTACTTC	CASSVMFEKQYF
TRBD2	TRBV6-5	TRBJ2-1	few	TGTGCCAGCAGAGTTAGCGGGAATACCTACAATGAGCAGTTCTTC	CASRVSGNTYNEQFF
TRBD1	TRBV2	TRBJ1-2	.	TGTGCCAGCACTCGAGACAGGGTTCCTAACTATGGCTACACCTTC	CASTRDRVPNYGYTF
.	TRBV9	TRBJ2-3	.	TGTGCCAGCAGCGTATCAGGGGGGCGCACAGATACGCAGTATTTT	CASSVSGGRTDTQYF
.	TRBV11-2	TRBJ2-1	.	TGTGCCAGCAGCGGCGGAGTGGCAGATCACAATGAGCAGTTCTTC	CASSGGVADHNEQFF
.	TRBV6-5	TRBJ1-2	.	TGTGCCAGCAGCCCCGTGGGGGCGAACTATGGCTACACCTTC	CASSPVGANYGYTF
TRBD1	TRBV5-1	TRBJ1-2	.	TGCGCCAGCAGACCTTCTCCAGGGGGCACGTTATATGGCTACACCTTC	CASRPSPGGTLYGYTF
TRBD1	TRBV19	TRBJ2-7	once	TGTGCCAGTAGTATAGGTGCAGGGGGCTACGAGCAGTACTTC	CASSIGAGGYEQYF
TRBD1	TRBV3-1/TRBV3-2	TRBJ1-2	.	TGTGCCAGCAGCTCTGGACAGGGCTATGGCTACACCTTC	CASSSGQGYGYTF
TRBD2	TRBV10-3	TRBJ2-3	.	TGTGCCATCAGCTCCACTAGCGGGGGTTTCACAGATACGCAGTATTTT	CAISSTSGGFTDTQYF
TRBD2	TRBV5-1	TRBJ2-3	.	TGCGCCAGCAGGCCTGTCCTAGCGGACACAGATACGCAGTATTTT	CASRPVLADTDTQYF
.	TRBV28	TRBJ2-3	.	TGTGCCAGTTCAAGGAGCAACACAGATACGCAGTATTTT	CASSRSNTDTQYF
TRBD1	TRBV6-5	TRBJ1-1	.	TGTGCCAGCAAATTGACAGGGAGAACTGAAGCTTTCTTT	CASKLTGRTEAFF
.	TRBV30	TRBJ2-3	.	TGTGCCTGGAGTGGCGGACAGACGAGGGCAGATACGCAGTATTTT	CAWSGGQTRADTQYF
TRBD2	TRBV6-5	TRBJ2-3	.	TGTGCCAGCAGTCCCGGACTAGCGGTGAAAGATACGCAGTATTTT	CASSPGLAVKDTQYF
.	TRBV1	TRBJ2-3	.	TGCACCAGCAGCCGGGGTCAGGACAGGGGGAAGGGGTCGTGCACAGATACGCAGTATTTT	CTSSRGQDRGKGSCTDTQYF
.	TRBV3-1/TRBV3-2	TRBJ1-1	.	TGTGCCAGCAGCCAAGATCAGGTGCTGAATGAAGCTTTCTTT	CASSQDQVLNEAFF
TRBD2	TRBV11-2	TRBJ2-1	.	TGTGCCAGCAGCCCGAGGGGGACTAGGGGTTACAATGAGCAGTTCTTC	CASSPRGTRGYNEQFF
.	TRBV5-1	TRBJ2-3	.	TGCGCCAGCAGCTCAGACAGTTTTGGCACAGATACGCAGTATTTT	CASSSDSFGTDTQYF
TRBD1	TRBV27	TRBJ2-5	.	TGTGCCAGCAGTCGCGGGACAGGGGGTAGTTGGGAAGAGACCCAGTACTTC	CASSRGTGGSWEETQYF
TRBD2	TRBV5-6	TRBJ2-2	.	TGTGCCAGCAGCTTGCCGTTCGGGAGCGGGAGCGCGAACACCGGGGAGCTGTTTTTT	CASSLPFGSGSANTGELFF
TRBD1	TRBV12-3/TRBV12-4	TRBJ2-5	.	TGTGCCAGGAGATGGACAGGGGCAGAGACCCAGTACTTC	CARRWTGAETQYF
TRBD1	TRBV2	TRBJ2-7	.	TGTGCCAGCAGTAGGACAGGGTACTTCGAGCAGTACTTC	CASSRTGYFEQYF
.	TRBV2	TRBJ2-1	once	TGTGCCAGCAGTGTTTTTAGGGACAGGGATCTAGCGGGACGACACTACAATGAGCAGTTCTTC	CASSVFRDRDLAGRHYNEQFF
.	TRBV24-1	TRBJ2-2	.	TGTGCCACCAGTGAGACCGGGACATCTACCGGGGAGCTGTTTTTT	CATSETGTSTGELFF
.	TRBV2	TRBJ2-5	.	TGTGCCAGCAGAAAACTAGAGCGAGAGACCCAGTACTTC	CASRKLERETQYF
.	TRBV2	TRBJ1-5	.	TGTGCCAGCCTACAGGATAATAGCAATCAGCCCCAGCATTTT	CASLQDNSNQPQHF
TRBD1	TRBV6-4	TRBJ2-2	.	TGTGCCAGCAGTTCAAGACAGGGATCGAACACCGGGGAGCTGTTTTTT	CASSSRQGSNTGELFF
TRBD2	TRBV6-4	TRBJ2-2	.	TGTGCCAGCAGAAAAGGACTAGCCTCCGGGGAGCTGTTTTTT	CASRKGLASGELFF
.	TRBV7-3	TRBJ1-5	.	TGTGCCAGCAGCCAACAACCAGGTCAGCCCCAGCATTTT	CASSQQPGQPQHF
TRBD1	TRBV10-3	TRBJ1-1	.	TGTGCCATCAGTGAAAGGGGGCCTACTGAAGCTTTCTTT	CAISERGPTEAFF
.	TRBV3-1/TRBV3-2	TRBJ1-5	.	TGTGCCAGCAGCCAATATACGTCAGGGGTTCAGCCCCAGCATTTT	CASSQYTSGVQPQHF
TRBD2	TRBV19	TRBJ2-1	.	TGTGCCAGTATGACCCCGGGACTAGTTTATGAGCAGTTCTTC	CASMTPGLVYEQFF
TRBD1	TRBV11-1	TRBJ1-3	.	TGTGCCAGCACGCGCACAGGGGTAGGAAACACCATATATTTT	CASTRTGVGNTIYF
.	TRBV7-9	TRBJ1-3	.	TGTGCCAGCAGCCCGCTCGGGGGGCGAGGAAACACCATATATTTT	CASSPLGGRGNTIYF
.	TRBV5-5	TRBJ2-5	.	TGTGCCAGCAGCTTGATGGTTCGACAGGGACTTCGAGAGACCCAGTACTTC	CASSLMVRQGLRETQYF